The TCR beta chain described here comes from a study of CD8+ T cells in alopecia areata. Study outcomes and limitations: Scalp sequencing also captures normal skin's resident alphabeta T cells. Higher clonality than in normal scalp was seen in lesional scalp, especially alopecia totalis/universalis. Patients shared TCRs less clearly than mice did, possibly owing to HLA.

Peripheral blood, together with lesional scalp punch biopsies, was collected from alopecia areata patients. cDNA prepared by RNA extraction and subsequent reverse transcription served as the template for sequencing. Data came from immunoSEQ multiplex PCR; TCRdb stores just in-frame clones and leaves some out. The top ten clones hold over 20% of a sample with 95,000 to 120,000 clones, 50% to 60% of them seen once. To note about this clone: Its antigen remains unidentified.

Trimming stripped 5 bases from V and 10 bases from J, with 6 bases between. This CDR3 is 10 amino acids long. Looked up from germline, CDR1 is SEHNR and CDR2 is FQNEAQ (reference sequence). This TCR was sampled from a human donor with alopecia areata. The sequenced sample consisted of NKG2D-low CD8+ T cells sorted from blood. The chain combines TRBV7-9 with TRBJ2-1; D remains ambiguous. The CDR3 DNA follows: TGTGCCAGCAGCCCCGGGGAGCAGTTCTTC. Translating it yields CASSPGEQFF.